This passage covers 24 T cell receptor beta chains from one sample sequenced in a study of shared clonotypes between healthy human individuals. The data were produced by immunoSEQ multiplex PCR, yet TCRdb's version contains in-frame clones alone and is incomplete. The sample records approximately 510,000 clones, 60% to 85% being singletons. The material sequenced was PBMCs. These receptors originate from a woman aged 35 to 49 in good health. Some clones in this sample may be carry-over from other donors' samples.

This chain connects TRBV19 to TRBJ2-5, with 8 bases matching TRBD2. Germline CDR1 reads LNHDA; CDR2 reads SQIVND (reference sequence). This CDR3 region has 15 residues. The J segment lost 1 base and the V segment lost 4 bases, leaving 5 bases of the junction unmatched. CDR3 region: CASSSLAGLQETQYF. CDR3 nucleotide sequence: TGTGCCAGTAGTAGTCTAGCGGGTCTCCAAGAGACCCAGTACTTC.

This clone appeared a single time. V is TRBV18 and J is TRBJ2-3, with 10 bases fitting TRBD1. The CDR3 extends over 17 amino acids. CDR1 is KGHSH, CDR2 LQKENI, per germline. J lost 3 bases, V lost 4 bases, and 10 bases had no gene match. This CDR3 reads CASSHRDRGSVTDTQYF. The CDR3 region has the DNA TGTGCCAGCTCACACCGGGACAGGGGCAGTGTAACAGATACGCAGTATTTT.

V and J are TRBV6-5 and TRBJ2-2; 7 bases are shared with TRBD1. Germline-derived CDR1 and CDR2 are MNHEY and SVGAGI. With V trimmed by 4 bases and J by 3 bases, 5 bases remained unmatched. The CDR3 contains 15 residues. The CDR3 DNA sequence: TGTGCCAGCAGTTTCGACAGGGTCCACACCGGGGAGCTGTTTTTT. This sequence encodes CASSFDRVHTGELFF.

This sequence joins TRBV30 and TRBJ1-5, with no clear D. The CDR3 length is 13 residues. V was cut by 3 bases and J by 2 bases, with 8 bases left in between. The V gene's germline CDR1 is GTSNPN and CDR2 SVGIG (reference sequence). The CDR3 reads CAWSNGGNQPQHF. CDR3 nucleotides: TGTGCCTGGAGCAACGGGGGCAATCAGCCCCAGCATTTT.

The chain recombines TRBV27 with TRBJ2-1; 9 bases line up with TRBD1. The germline V gene encodes CDR1 MNHEY and CDR2 SMNVEV (reference sequence). The CDR3 totals 17 residues. J was trimmed by 2 bases and V by 2 bases; bases with no gene match: 7. DNA for the CDR3: TGTGCCAGCAGTTTACGTCCGGGACAGGGACCCTACAATGAGCAGTTCTTC. Protein product: CASSLRPGQGPYNEQFF.

The V gene is TRBV5-1, the J gene TRBJ2-3; D remains unclear. The CDR3 runs 14 residues. V lost 4 bases to trimming and J lost 0 bases, with 9 bases between them. The germline V gene has CDR1 SGHRS and CDR2 YFSETQ. Here the CDR3 reads CASSEISSTDTQYF. DNA of the CDR3: TGCGCCAGCAGCGAGATCTCTAGCACAGATACGCAGTATTTT.

This chain links TRBV4-2 with TRBJ2-1, with 7 bases that match TRBD2. The CDR3 covers 16 residues. The germline CDR1 and CDR2 sequences are LGHNA and YNFKEQ. The V segment lost 0 bases and the J segment 6 bases; nucleotides outside the gene matches: 8. The CDR3 nucleotides read TGTGCCAGCAGCCAAGATATGACTAGCCCCTCCAATGAGCAGTTCTTC. Amino acids: CASSQDMTSPSNEQFF.

This clone is a singleton in its sample. This chain connects TRBV19 to TRBJ2-7, with 8 positions matching TRBD2. The CDR3 length is 15 residues. V was pared by 5 bases and J by 2 bases, with 8 bases of the junction left unmatched. Germline V gene data show CDR1 as LNHDA and CDR2 as SQIVND (reference sequence). The CDR3 DNA reads TGTGCCAGTAGTGACCGGGGGGGGTTCACCTACGAGCAGTACTTC. Translating gives CASSDRGGFTYEQYF.

The CDR3 DNA reads TGTGCCAGCAGCGTATTGCTGAACACTGAAGCTTTCTTT. Residues: CASSVLLNTEAFF. The chain is built from TRBV9 and TRBJ1-1; D gene uncertain. Germline loops: CDR1 SGDLS, CDR2 YYNGEE. V was cut by 1 base and J by 0 bases, with 4 bases left in between. CDR3 size: 13 residues.

V and J are TRBV19 and TRBJ2-3; 7 bases match TRBD2. The V gene end was trimmed by 1 base and the J gene end by 5 bases; junction bases not matched to a gene: 6. This CDR3 has 15 amino acids. CDR1 LNHDA and CDR2 SQIVND come from the germline V gene (reference sequence). CDR3 nucleotide sequence: TGTGCCAGTAGTATAGGCGGGAGAGTGGTAGATACGCAGTATTTT. Protein: CASSIGGRVVDTQYF.

Regarding this clone: Different DNA sequences within this sample yield the same CDR3. The V call is TRBV5-1, the J call TRBJ2-7; weak D call: TRBD2 (5 bases). The germline V and J ends were trimmed by 0 bases and 0 bases, with 7 bases remaining between them. The CDR3 consists of 14 residues. Germline V CDR1 and CDR2: SGHRS, YFSETQ. The CDR3 loop reads CASSLARGSYEQYF. The CDR3 coding sequence is TGCGCCAGCAGCTTGGCCCGGGGCTCCTACGAGCAGTACTTC.

With regard to this clone: A read error likely explains this, since a far larger clone differs by one base. The J gene is TRBJ1-1, the V gene TRBV7-3; tentative D call: TRBD1 (5 bases). CDR3 size: 13 residues. CDR1 and CDR2 from the germline V gene are SGHTA and FQGTGA. The V and J ends lost 5 bases and 1 base respectively, with 8 bases between them. The CDR3 region has the DNA TGTGCCAGCAGCCGAGGACAGAACACTGAAGCTTTCTTT. Its translation: CASSRGQNTEAFF. The full variable domain, completed using reference TRBV7-3 and TRBJ1-1, is GAGVSQTPSNKVTEKGKYVELRCDPISGHTALYWYRQSLGQGPEFLIYFQGTGAADDSGLPNDRFFAVRPEGSVSTLKIQRTERGDSAVYLCASSRGQNTEAFFGQGTRLTVV.

The chain uses TRBV7-8 and TRBJ2-7; possibly TRBD2 for D (6 bases). CDR3 size: 15 residues. V was pared by 3 bases and J by 1 base, with 13 bases between. Germline CDR1 SGHVS, CDR2 FQNEAQ. Here the CDR3 DNA reads TGTGCCAGCAGCTTTGGGGCGGGACCGTCCTACGAGCAGTACTTC. This codes for CASSFGAGPSYEQYF.

This sequence joins TRBV9 and TRBJ2-1; 11 bases map to TRBD2. Per germline, CDR1 SGDLS and CDR2 YYNGEE. J lost 8 bases, V lost 4 bases, and 8 bases had no gene match. The CDR3 runs 15 residues. The CDR3 coding sequence is TGTGCCAGCAGCTTCCGACTAGCGGGACAAGATGAGCAGTTCTTC. This translates into CASSFRLAGQDEQFF.

The chain recombines TRBV28 with TRBJ2-1; 12 nucleotides line up with TRBD2. The CDR3 runs 16 residues. CDR1 and CDR2 from the germline V gene are MDHEN and SYDVKM. V lost 6 bases to trimming and J lost 0 bases; unmatched junction nucleotides: 3. The CDR3 sequence is CASSGLAGTSYNEQFF. For the CDR3, the DNA is TGTGCCAGCAGCGGACTAGCGGGAACCTCCTACAATGAGCAGTTCTTC.

This clone was found once. As DNA, the CDR3 is TGTGCCAGCAGCTCCCTGGGACAAATGAACACTGAAGCTTTCTTT. Translating gives CASSSLGQMNTEAFF. This sequence joins TRBV7-3 and TRBJ1-1; a possible D gene is TRBD1 (6 bases). The V end lost 4 bases, the J end lost 0 bases, and 12 bases lay between the germline ends. CDR1 and CDR2 (germline): SGHTA, FQGTGA. The CDR3 sequence is 15 residues long.

The V and J genes are TRBV4-1 and TRBJ2-1; perhaps D is TRBD1 or TRBD2 (5 bases each). V dropped 2 bases and J dropped 7 bases, with 12 bases sitting between them. The germline V gene encodes CDR1 MGHRA and CDR2 YSYEKL. CDR3 length: 14 residues. CDR3 sequence (DNA): TGCGCCAGCAGCCAATGGGGACCTGGGAATGAGCAGTTCTTC. As protein: CASSQWGPGNEQFF.

The chain couples TRBV10-3 to TRBJ1-1; tentative D call: TRBD1 (6 bases). The germline V gene has CDR1 ENHRY and CDR2 SYGVKD. The V gene lost 2 bases and the J gene lost 4 bases, with 14 bases spanning the gap. The CDR3 runs 15 residues. Written as DNA, the CDR3 is TGTGCCATCAGTGAGACAATACAGGGAGGCACTGAAGCTTTCTTT. The encoded protein is CAISETIQGGTEAFF.

The chain carries TRBV18 and TRBJ2-2; TRBD2 is a possible D gene (5 bases). Trimming removed 3 bases at V and 5 bases at J, with 10 bases between. Germline values: CDR1 KGHSH, CDR2 LQKENI. This CDR3 has 14 residues. This chain's CDR3 is CASSPRTQTGELFF. The CDR3 bases are TGTGCCAGCTCACCCCGGACTCAGACCGGGGAGCTGTTTTTT.

The chain joins TRBV18 to TRBJ2-3; 11 bases line up with TRBD2. This CDR3 contains 18 residues. From germline, CDR1 is KGHSH and CDR2 LQKENI. The trim removed 0 bases at V and 1 base at J, leaving 6 bases unmatched. This CDR3 reads CASSPPRLTSGGTDTQYF. CDR3 coding DNA: TGTGCCAGCTCACCACCCCGCTTGACTAGCGGGGGCACAGATACGCAGTATTTT.

This chain links TRBV30 with TRBJ2-1; D remains ambiguous. CDR1 GTSNPN and CDR2 SVGIG come from the germline V gene (reference sequence). The CDR3 is 12 residues long. V lost 5 bases and J 5 bases, leaving 10 bases between the germline ends. The CDR3 loop is CAWAPRHNEQFF. CDR3 DNA: TGTGCCTGGGCCCCACGGCACAATGAGCAGTTCTTC.

The chain couples TRBV18 to TRBJ1-6; 9 nucleotides align to TRBD1. The CDR3 covers 14 residues. V shed 5 bases and J 7 bases; nucleotides not matched to a gene: 3. Germline V lookup: CDR1 KGHSH, CDR2 LQKENI. CDR3 protein: CASSSGTGNSPLHF. The CDR3 DNA reads as TGTGCCAGCTCATCCGGGACAGGGAATTCACCCCTCCACTTT. Using reference TRBV18 and TRBJ1-6 for the parts outside the CDR3, the full variable domain is NAGVMQNPRHLVRRRGQEARLRCSPMKGHSHVYWYRQLPEEGLKFMVYLQKENIIDESGMPKERFSAEFPKEGPSILRIQQVVRGDSAAYFCASSSGTGNSPLHFGNGTRLTVT.

The rearrangement uses TRBV7-8 and TRBJ1-4; the D gene is possibly TRBD1 (6 bases). V dropped 2 bases and J dropped 7 bases, with 14 bases sitting between them. Per germline, CDR1 SGHVS and CDR2 FQNEAQ. The CDR3 has 15 residues. This CDR3 reads CASSLRYRDGEKLFF. In DNA, the CDR3 is TGTGCCAGCAGCTTAAGGTACAGGGACGGTGAAAAACTGTTTTTT.

The chain joins TRBV27 to TRBJ2-7, with 14 bases matching TRBD2. With V trimmed by 5 bases and J by 5 bases, 8 bases remained unmatched. CDR1 and CDR2 (germline): MNHEY, SMNVEV (reference sequence). The CDR3 length is 16 residues. The CDR3 loop is CASSPLGLAGANEQYF. The CDR3 coding sequence is TGTGCCAGCAGTCCGCTGGGACTAGCGGGGGCCAACGAGCAGTACTTC.